Presented here are 18 T cell receptor beta chains from one specimen sequenced in a study of blood T cell repertoires in COVID-19. Repertoires were generated with immunoSEQ multiplex PCR, while TCRdb's copy carries only in-frame clones and drops some. The sample has fewer than 250,000 clones, about 87% seen once; the top ten hold 2.6%. The specimen was PBMCs or T cells enriched from blood (not recorded which). These TCRs come from a young woman with acute COVID-19.

Details on this clone: The same CDR3 also results from other DNA sequences found in this sample. V is TRBV6-5 and J is TRBJ1-2; no firm D call. The CDR3 sequence is 15 residues long. Trimming pared 0 bases from V and 2 bases from J, leaving 10 bases between. Looked up from germline, CDR1 is MNHEY and CDR2 is SVGAGI. The CDR3 nucleotides read TGTGCCAGCAGTTACTCCGAGGGAGGAAACTATGGCTACACCTTC. Protein product: CASSYSEGGNYGYTF.

CDR3 sequence reads: CASSLGASGEADTQYF. CDR3 in DNA: TGTGCCAGCAGCTTGGGGGCTAGCGGGGAGGCAGATACGCAGTATTTT. The chain combines TRBV5-4 with TRBJ2-3, with TRBD2 matching over 9 bases. The J segment lost 4 bases and the V segment lost 0 bases, leaving 6 bases of the junction unmatched. Per the germline V gene, CDR1 is SGHNT and CDR2 is YYREEE (reference sequence). The CDR3 is 16 residues long. The full variable domain, completed using reference TRBV5-4 and TRBJ2-3, is ETGVTQSPTHLIKTRGQQVTLRCSSQSGHNTVSWYQQALGQGPQFIFQYYREEENGRGNFPPRFSGLQFPNYSSELNVNALELDDSALYLCASSLGASGEADTQYFGPGTRLTVL.

This clone was found once. The chain uses TRBV5-6 and TRBJ1-2; 7 bases align to TRBD1. With 4 bases clipped from V and 0 bases from J, the junction kept 6 bases outside the gene matches. Germline V gene data show CDR1 as SGHDT and CDR2 as YYEEEE. The CDR3 is 15 residues long. CDR3 sequence reads: CASSGRDRPNYGYTF. CDR3 bases: TGTGCCAGCAGCGGACGGGACAGACCTAACTATGGCTACACCTTC.

This clone is a singleton in its sample. The chain recombines TRBV18 with TRBJ1-1, with 7 bases fitting TRBD1. This CDR3 spans 15 amino acids. Germline V lookup: CDR1 KGHSH, CDR2 LQKENI. The V gene end was trimmed by 5 bases and the J gene end by 4 bases; junction bases not matched to a gene: 10. The CDR3 here is CASSFTQGSLTEAFF. CDR3 DNA sequence: TGTGCCAGCTCATTTACACAGGGGTCGCTCACTGAAGCTTTCTTT.

This chain uses TRBV12-3 or TRBV12-4 with TRBJ1-2, with unresolved D. This CDR3 is 13 amino acids long. The ends were cut back, 4 bases at V and 3 bases at J, with 9 bases in the middle. The CDR3 sequence: CASSSAADYGYTF. The CDR3 DNA sequence: TGTGCCAGCAGTTCAGCGGCGGACTATGGCTACACCTTC.

This clone was counted a few times. The V call is TRBV10-3, the J call TRBJ1-6; tentatively, D is TRBD1 (5 bases). In germline, CDR1 is ENHRY, CDR2 SYGVKD. This CDR3 contains 16 residues. V gave up 2 bases and J gave up 8 bases, with 16 bases separating them. The CDR3 bases are TGTGCCATCAGTGAGACCCGGCGGCAGGGTGATTCACCCCTCCACTTT. It yields the protein CAISETRRQGDSPLHF.

The chain has TRBV6-5 and TRBJ2-7, with TRBD1 matching over 12 bases. CDR3 length equals 15 residues. Losses at the gene ends were 2 bases for V and 4 bases for J; bases not matched to a gene: 3. The V gene's germline CDR1 is MNHEY and CDR2 SVGAGI. The CDR3 is CASSYGTGGQYEQYF. CDR3 bases: TGTGCCAGCAGTTACGGGACAGGGGGCCAATACGAGCAGTACTTC.

The V gene is TRBV5-6, the J gene TRBJ2-2; D gene uncertain. CDR3 length: 15 amino acids. Trimming took 0 bases from V and 1 from J, leaving 7 bases between them. CDR1 SGHDT and CDR2 YYEEEE come from the germline V gene. The CDR3 protein is CASSLEHRNTGELFF. The CDR3 region has the DNA TGTGCCAGCAGCTTGGAACACAGGAACACCGGGGAGCTGTTTTTT. The variable domain in full, with the rest retrieved from reference TRBV5-6 and TRBJ2-2, is DAGVTQSPTHLIKTRGQQVTLRCSPKSGHDTVSWYQQALGQGPQFIFQYYEEEERQRGNFPDRFSGHQFPNYSSELNVNALLLGDSALYLCASSLEHRNTGELFFGEGSRLTVL.

The rearrangement joins TRBV6-2 or TRBV6-3 to TRBJ1-1, with a weak D call TRBD1 (5 bases). Germline loops: CDR1 MNHEY, CDR2 SVGEGT. V gave up 3 bases and J gave up 3 bases, with 17 bases separating them. There are 16 residues in the CDR3. CDR3 residues: CASSYVVGALDTEAFF. CDR3 DNA: TGTGCCAGCAGTTATGTGGTAGGGGCCCTGGACACTGAAGCTTTCTTT.

The V gene is TRBV4-1, the J gene TRBJ2-2, with TRBD2 identical over 9 bases. Germline trimming cut 2 bases from V and 4 bases from J; bases unmatched to any gene: 5. The CDR3 is made up of 16 amino acids. Germline values: CDR1 MGHRA, CDR2 YSYEKL. The CDR3 bases are TGCGCCAGCAGCCAATCCCCGGGACTAGCCACCGGGGAGCTGTTTTTT. As protein: CASSQSPGLATGELFF.

In this sample, this clone turned up once. The genes are TRBV30 and TRBJ2-3; 11 bases line up with TRBD2. The CDR3 is made up of 17 amino acids. Germline V gene sequence: CDR1 GTSNPN, CDR2 SVGIG (reference sequence). The J segment lost 4 bases and the V segment lost 5 bases, leaving 14 bases of the junction unmatched. CDR3 region: CAWQKTPASGGSDTQYF. In DNA, the CDR3 is TGTGCCTGGCAAAAAACCCCAGCTAGCGGGGGGTCAGATACGCAGTATTTT.

J is TRBJ1-5 and V is TRBV7-9; D unclear. The length of the CDR3 is 16 residues. Trimming removed 1 base at V and 5 bases at J, with 15 bases between. The germline gives CDR1 SEHNR, CDR2 FQNEAQ (reference sequence). As DNA, the CDR3 is TGTGCCAGCAGCTTAGGGGTCCTGAGAAGCGATCAGCCCCAGCATTTT. This gives the protein CASSLGVLRSDQPQHF.

Worth noting for this clone: The junction does not match germline at one end; this may be a read error. The CDR3: CASSFKGTRQETQYF. CDR3 sequence (DNA): TGTGCTAGCAGCTTTAAAGGGACAAGACAAGAGACCCAGTACTTC. The V and J genes are TRBV7-7 and TRBJ2-5, with D perhaps matching TRBD1 (6 bases). Germline V gene data show CDR1 as SSHAT and CDR2 as FNYEAQ (reference sequence). This CDR3 spans 15 amino acids.

The chain has TRBV6-5 and TRBJ1-1, with D perhaps TRBD1 (5 bases). Germline V CDR1 and CDR2: MNHEY, SVGAGI. This CDR3 has 16 amino acids. Trimming cost V 0 bases and J 6 bases, with 17 bases left between them. The CDR3 DNA is TGTGCCAGCAGTTACTCCCTCTACTATGGGGGGGCTGAAGCTTTCTTT. This translates into CASSYSLYYGGAEAFF.

The chain joins TRBV5-1 to TRBJ1-6; 8 bases line up with TRBD1. The V and J ends lost 1 base and 8 bases, in that order; junction bases with no gene match: 11. Germline V CDR1 and CDR2: SGHRS, YFSETQ. CDR3 length: 17 amino acids. The CDR3 DNA reads as TGCGCCAGCAGCTTGTACCCGGACAGGGCCGGGGATTCACCCCTCCACTTT. This codes for CASSLYPDRAGDSPLHF. The complete variable domain, with remaining parts taken from reference TRBV5-1 and TRBJ1-6, reads KAGVTQTPRYLIKTRGQQVTLSCSPISGHRSVSWYQQTPGQGLQFLFEYFSETQRNKGNFPGRFSGRQFSNSRSEMNVSTLELGDSALYLCASSLYPDRAGDSPLHFGNGTRLTVT.

This clone was found once. The chain is built from TRBV29-1 and TRBJ1-1; TRBD1 matches at 8 bases. This CDR3 contains 12 residues. The trim removed 3 bases at V and 4 bases at J, leaving 1 base unmatched. Germline-derived CDR1 and CDR2 are SQVTM and ANQGSEA. The chain's CDR3 is CSVEDRATEAFF. The CDR3 DNA follows: TGCAGCGTTGAGGACAGGGCCACTGAAGCTTTCTTT.

CDR3 in DNA: TGCGCCAGCAGCCAAGGACAGGGGGCGATTAACACTGAAGCTTTCTTT. This sequence encodes CASSQGQGAINTEAFF. The chain carries TRBV4-3 and TRBJ1-1; TRBD1 matches at 10 bases. The CDR3 is 16 amino acids. Germline CDR1 LGHNA, CDR2 YSLEER. Trimming at V came to 1 base and at J to 2 bases, leaving 4 bases not matched to a gene.

This clone turned up a few times. This chain uses TRBV7-9 with TRBJ1-4; TRBD1 aligns across 9 bases. Germline lookup yields CDR1 SEHNR and CDR2 FQNEAQ (reference sequence). V shed 4 bases and J 8 bases; nucleotides not matched to a gene: 8. The CDR3 is 15 residues long. The DNA for the CDR3 is TGTGCCAGCAGCTCCTACAGGGGGCTTTGGGAAAAACTGTTTTTT. This gives the protein CASSSYRGLWEKLFF.